The clone carrying this T cell receptor (beta chain) was counted a few times. This sample was taken from a study of shared clonotypes between healthy human individuals. Method: immunoSEQ multiplex PCR; TCRdb's copy keeps in-frame clones and lacks some. The sample contains about 2.3 million clones, roughly 93% of which appear only once. V lost 2 bases, J lost 8 bases, and 18 bases lay in between. CDR1 is LGHNA, CDR2 YNFKEQ, per germline. This CDR3 is 15 amino acids long. The sequenced material came from naive CD4+ T cells from PBMCs. Subset meaning: CD45RA+ positively selected. The receptor comes from a man aged 18 to 35 in good health. Some clones in this sample may be carry-over from other donors' samples. The gene calls are TRBV4-2 and TRBJ1-2; TRBD1 might be the D (6 bases). Written as DNA, the CDR3 is TGTGCCAGCAGCCAACCCGAAAATCCGGGGGCAGGCTACACCTTC. Encoded protein: CASSQPENPGAGYTF.